A single sample gave rise to the 18 T cell receptor beta chains below, sequenced in a study of a mutant IDH1 vaccine in newly diagnosed glioma. Their target antigens are unknown. The assay was immunoSEQ multiplex PCR, and TCRdb's table has in-frame clones only and misses some. The table has some 23,000 clones, over 65% seen once. Described time point: week 11, during vaccination. A single vaccine dose contained 300 ug of mutant IDH1 20-mer peptide, and topical imiquimod was used with it. Sequenced material: PBMCs, taken from a glioma patient whose treatment included an IDH1 peptide vaccine. The origin of the receptors is a young woman with glioma.

The V call is TRBV10-3, the J call TRBJ1-5; D call uncertain. CDR3 length: 15 residues. Trimming took 0 bases from V and 0 from J, leaving 6 bases between them. Germline CDR1 and CDR2: ENHRY and SYGVKD. As DNA, the CDR3 is TGTGCCATCAGTGAGTCAATGAATAGCAATCAGCCCCAGCATTTT. Protein sequence: CAISESMNSNQPQHF.

V usage is TRBV6-1 and J usage is TRBJ2-3; D is possibly TRBD1 (6 bases). The V gene lost 1 base and the J gene lost 2 bases, with 19 bases spanning the gap. Germline lookup yields CDR1 MNHNS and CDR2 SASEGT. The CDR3 covers 18 residues. DNA of the CDR3: TGTGCCAGCAGTGAAGAGGGGCTCTTGGACAGTAACACAGATACGCAGTATTTT. Its protein product is CASSEEGLLDSNTDTQYF.

This clone was observed a few times. J is TRBJ2-1 and V is TRBV7-2, with 8 nucleotides matching TRBD2. Trimming removed 1 base from V and 2 bases from J; junction bases left unmatched: 4. The CDR3 loop spans 16 amino acids. Germline assignment: CDR1 SGHTA and CDR2 FQGNSA. CDR3: CASSLVLAGAYNEQFF. DNA of the CDR3: TGTGCCAGCAGCTTAGTCCTAGCGGGTGCCTACAATGAGCAGTTCTTC.

The chain carries TRBV30 and TRBJ2-1; D might be TRBD2 (6 bases). Trimming took off 0 bases at V and 7 bases at J, with 13 bases between the two ends. The CDR3 consists of 14 residues. Germline assignment: CDR1 GTSNPN and CDR2 SVGIG (reference sequence). As DNA, the CDR3 is TGTGCCTGGAGTGTCGGGACTGCCTTGAATGAGCAGTTCTTC. Translating gives CAWSVGTALNEQFF. Full variable domain (missing parts from reference TRBV30 and TRBJ2-1): SQTIHQWPATLVQPVGSPLSLECTVEGTSNPNLYWYRQAAGRGLQLLFYSVGIGQISSEVPQNLSASRPQDRQFILSSKKLLLSDSGFYLCAWSVGTALNEQFFGPGTRLTVL.

This chain joins TRBV18 and TRBJ1-4; 7 positions agree with TRBD1. The CDR3 extends over 14 amino acids. V shed 5 bases, J shed 8 bases, and the junction held 8 bases outside the gene matches. Germline CDR1 is KGHSH and CDR2 is LQKENI. The CDR3 DNA reads as TGTGCCAGCTCATCCCGGGACAGCGACGAAAAACTGTTTTTT. Its protein is CASSSRDSDEKLFF.

V gene TRBV27 combines with J gene TRBJ1-5, with D perhaps matching TRBD1 (6 bases). CDR1 is MNHEY, CDR2 SMNVEV, per germline (reference sequence). The V and J ends lost 4 bases and 0 bases respectively, with 7 bases between them. The CDR3 has 14 amino acids. The CDR3 spells CASSWTDSNQPQHF. The CDR3 bases are TGTGCCAGCAGTTGGACAGATAGCAATCAGCCCCAGCATTTT.

J is TRBJ2-3 and V is TRBV7-2; 11 bases line up with TRBD2. The CDR3 runs 17 residues. The J segment lost 8 bases and the V segment lost 7 bases, leaving 17 bases of the junction unmatched. Germline V lookup: CDR1 SGHTA, CDR2 FQGNSA. The CDR3 region is CASNLLRDPSGRSTQYF. The CDR3 DNA reads as TGTGCCAGCAACCTCTTGAGGGACCCTAGCGGGAGGAGTACGCAGTATTTT.

The chain employs TRBV28 and TRBJ1-2; no clear D gene. The CDR3 has 11 amino acids. CDR1 and CDR2 from the germline V gene are MDHEN and SYDVKM. V was clipped by 6 bases and J by 5 bases, with 7 bases between them. The CDR3 DNA reads as TGTGCCAGCAGGGAAGGGTATGGCTACACCTTC. This encodes CASREGYGYTF.

This clone was counted between two and nine times. The chain joins TRBV5-6 to TRBJ2-5, with D perhaps TRBD1 or TRBD2 (5 bases each). V gave up 2 bases and J gave up 5 bases, with 13 bases separating them. This CDR3 has 14 amino acids. Germline V gives CDR1 SGHDT, CDR2 YYEEEE. Here the CDR3 reads CASSLMGRAETQYF. In DNA form, the CDR3 reads TGTGCCAGCAGCTTAATGGGACGAGCGGAGACCCAGTACTTC.

V is TRBV7-8 and J is TRBJ2-7, with a possible D match to TRBD1 (6 bases). The V gene lost 5 bases and the J gene lost 0 bases, with 11 bases spanning the gap. The CDR3 has 14 amino acids. Germline assignment: CDR1 SGHVS and CDR2 FQNEAQ. As DNA, the CDR3 is TGTGCCAGCAGCCCCCAGGGGACCTCCTACGAGCAGTACTTC. Protein sequence: CASSPQGTSYEQYF. Full variable domain (rest looked up from reference TRBV7-8 and TRBJ2-7): GAGVSQSPRYKVAKRGQDVALRCDPISGHVSLFWYQQALGQGPEFLTYFQNEAQLDKSGLPSDRFFAERPEGSVSTLKIQRTQQEDSAVYLCASSPQGTSYEQYFGPGTRLTVT.

The chain couples TRBV19 to TRBJ2-2; no definite D call. There are 14 residues in the CDR3. In germline, CDR1 is LNHDA, CDR2 SQIVND (reference sequence). The V and J ends lost 6 bases and 2 bases respectively, with 10 bases between them. DNA of the CDR3: TGTGCCAGTAGGCTCGGACCCAACACCGGGGAGCTGTTTTTT. Amino acids: CASRLGPNTGELFF.

The count of this clone is one. The chain joins TRBV7-9 to TRBJ2-3; perhaps TRBD1 as D (6 bases). Trimming took 5 bases from V and 4 from J, leaving 16 bases between them. The CDR3 is 15 amino acids. Germline V gene sequence: CDR1 SEHNR, CDR2 FQNEAQ (reference sequence). The CDR3 bases are TGTGCCAGCAGCGGTGGGGTAAAGGGGGCAGATACGCAGTATTTT. Residues: CASSGGVKGADTQYF.

In its sample, this clone was seen once. The rearrangement links TRBV7-4 to TRBJ1-1; 8 nucleotides match TRBD1. V lost 1 base to trimming and J lost 5 bases; unmatched junction nucleotides: 6. Germline values: CDR1 SGHVT, CDR2 SQSDAQ. There are 15 residues in the CDR3. The CDR3 reads CASSLGWTGKTEAFF. The CDR3 coding sequence is TGTGCCAGCAGCTTAGGTTGGACAGGGAAAACTGAAGCTTTCTTT.

This chain connects TRBV5-1 to TRBJ2-2; no clear D gene. The V gene lost 0 bases and the J gene lost 2 bases, with 11 bases spanning the gap. CDR3 length: 16 amino acids. Per the germline V gene, CDR1 is SGHRS and CDR2 is YFSETQ. CDR3 protein: CASSLDPGSNTGELFF. CDR3 coding DNA: TGCGCCAGCAGCTTGGATCCAGGATCAAACACCGGGGAGCTGTTTTTT.

DNA of the CDR3: TGTGCCAGCAGCTTAGGCGCGGCGGGGGCCCGGTGGGAGACCCAGTACTTC. Its translation: CASSLGAAGARWETQYF. J is TRBJ2-5 and V is TRBV7-2; D perhaps matches TRBD2 (7 bases). Deletions cut 1 base from V and 5 bases from J, with 20 bases between. The CDR3 runs to 17 residues. Per germline, CDR1 SGHTA and CDR2 FQGNSA.

The chain joins TRBV9 to TRBJ1-5; D is unclear. V lost 0 bases to trimming and J lost 4 bases, with 11 bases between them. This CDR3 is 15 amino acids long. The germline V gene encodes CDR1 SGDLS and CDR2 YYNGEE. The CDR3 reads CASSVGATANQPQHF. The CDR3 bases are TGTGCCAGCAGCGTAGGCGCAACAGCAAATCAGCCCCAGCATTTT. The complete variable domain, with remaining parts taken from reference TRBV9 and TRBJ1-5, reads DSGVTQTPKHLITATGQRVTLRCSPRSGDLSVYWYQQSLDQGLQFLIQYYNGEERAKGNILERFSAQQFPDLHSELNLSSLELGDSALYFCASSVGATANQPQHFGDGTRLSIL.

This chain uses TRBV6-1 with TRBJ2-5; 8 nucleotides agree with TRBD1. The germline V gene encodes CDR1 MNHNS and CDR2 SASEGT. V lost 6 bases and J lost 5; bases outside the gene matches: 11. This CDR3 has 15 residues. CDR3 sequence reads: CASSAQGASGETQYF. CDR3 DNA: TGTGCCAGCAGCGCGCAGGGGGCGTCGGGTGAGACCCAGTACTTC.

This clone was seen just once. This chain links TRBV7-2 with TRBJ2-2; 15 bases match TRBD2. V was pared by 7 bases and J by 7 bases, with 16 bases of the junction left unmatched. This CDR3 comprises 19 residues. The germline V gene encodes CDR1 SGHTA and CDR2 FQGNSA. The CDR3 protein is CASTLQQGTSGGRGGELFF. The CDR3, as DNA: TGTGCCAGCACCCTCCAGCAAGGGACTAGCGGGGGGCGAGGCGGGGAGCTGTTTTTT.